One sample yielded the 28 T cell receptor beta chains listed below, sequenced in a study of T cells after yellow fever vaccination. Each CDR3 protein is one row after TCRdb ran MiXCR on the 5' RACE reads. Of hundreds of thousands of distinct CDR3 sequences listed, less than 15% are singletons. This sample comprised PBMCs, obtained on the day of the yellow fever booster vaccination. The receptors shown here come from a man aged 25 to 40 who received the YFV17D yellow fever vaccine.

The chain has TRBV20-1 and TRBJ2-5; perhaps TRBD2 as D (6 bases). Germline CDR1 and CDR2: DFQATT and SNEGSKA (reference sequence). The CDR3 is 11 amino acids. The CDR3 sequence is CKVGGGKTQYF. CDR3 nucleotides: TGCAAGGTGGGCGGCGGGAAGACCCAGTACTTC.

This clonotype was detected only a few times. The chain links TRBV27 to TRBJ2-7; 9 nucleotides agree with TRBD2. J was trimmed by 7 bases and V by 3 bases; bases with no gene match: 7. Germline V gene data show CDR1 as MNHEY and CDR2 as SMNVEV (reference sequence). The CDR3 runs to 14 residues. CDR3 loop: CASSFVAGEREQYF. The DNA for the CDR3 is TGTGCCAGCAGTTTCGTAGCGGGAGAGCGTGAGCAGTACTTC.

This clonotype was counted a few times. The chain has TRBV7-8 and TRBJ2-3, with D hard to call. This CDR3 is built from 12 residues. Deletions cut 0 bases from V and 10 bases from J, with 8 bases between. Germline V gives CDR1 SGHVS, CDR2 FQNEAQ. The CDR3 DNA reads as TGTGCCAGCAGCTTAGCAAGGGCGGCGCAGTATTTT. Its translation is CASSLARAAQYF. The whole variable domain, remainder taken from reference TRBV7-8 and TRBJ2-3, is GAGVSQSPRYKVAKRGQDVALRCDPISGHVSLFWYQQALGQGPEFLTYFQNEAQLDKSGLPSDRFFAERPEGSVSTLKIQRTQQEDSAVYLCASSLARAAQYFGPGTRLTVL.

The chain carries TRBV30 and TRBJ2-7; 9 bases fit TRBD1. The CDR3 consists of 13 residues. Trimming at V came to 1 base and at J to 5 bases, leaving 3 bases not matched to a gene. Looked up from germline, CDR1 is GTSNPN and CDR2 is SVGIG (reference sequence). The CDR3 region has the DNA TGTGCCTGGAGTGGGGGGACAGGGAACGAGCAGTACTTC. This encodes CAWSGGTGNEQYF.

The chain employs TRBV7-3 and TRBJ1-5; D gene uncertain. V lost 4 bases, J lost 15 bases, and 16 bases lay in between. CDR1 and CDR2 from the germline V gene are SGHTA and FQGTGA. CDR3 length: 12 amino acids. CDR3 loop: CASSSPVGLGHF. The CDR3 DNA is TGTGCCAGCAGCTCCCCGGTAGGGCTTGGGCATTTT.

The genes are TRBV11-2 and TRBJ2-1, with a tentative D call TRBD1 (6 bases). The CDR3 consists of 15 residues. Germline values: CDR1 SGHAT, CDR2 FQNNGV. Trimming cost V 0 bases and J 2 bases, with 8 bases left between them. As DNA, the CDR3 is TGTGCCAGCAGCTTAGATCAGGGGACCTACAATGAGCAGTTCTTC. As protein: CASSLDQGTYNEQFF.

There are a few counts of this clonotype. The genes are TRBV9 and TRBJ2-1, with 9 bases that match TRBD1. Trimming removed 0 bases from V and 9 bases from J; junction bases left unmatched: 4. The germline V gene has CDR1 SGDLS and CDR2 YYNGEE. The CDR3 has 14 amino acids. For the CDR3, the DNA is TGTGCCAGCAGCGTAGCTACAGGGGGCGGTGAGCAGTTCTTC. Its translation is CASSVATGGGEQFF.

This clonotype was counted ten times or more. The chain links TRBV12-3 or TRBV12-4 to TRBJ1-5, with TRBD1 identical over 9 bases. Trimming cost V 5 bases and J 11 bases; bases outside gene matches: 13. This CDR3 is 15 amino acids long. The CDR3 DNA reads TGTGCCAGCAGTCACCCCGGGACAGGGAGTAGGGCCCAGCATTTT. Translating gives CASSHPGTGSRAQHF.

The CDR3 here is CASIKEGRLISNQPQHF. The CDR3 DNA is TGTGCCAGCATAAAGGAGGGCCGACTTATCAGCAATCAGCCCCAGCATTTT. The chain employs TRBV19 and TRBJ1-5; the D is unclear. There are 17 residues in the CDR3. V was trimmed by 9 bases and J by 1 base, leaving 22 bases between them. In germline, CDR1 is LNHDA, CDR2 SQIVND (reference sequence).

The chain joins TRBV7-9 to TRBJ1-5, with D possibly matching TRBD1 (6 bases). The CDR3 is made up of 13 amino acids. Germline-derived CDR1 and CDR2 are SEHNR and FQNEAQ (reference sequence). V was pared by 5 bases and J by 5 bases, with 10 bases between. The CDR3: CASSPGQYQPQHF. The CDR3 nucleotides are TGTGCCAGCAGCCCAGGACAGTATCAGCCCCAGCATTTT.

This chain links TRBV3-1 with TRBJ2-1, with 13 bases matching TRBD2. The length of the CDR3 is 17 residues. V was pared by 3 bases and J by 6 bases, with 8 bases of the junction left unmatched. From germline, CDR1 is LGHDT and CDR2 YNNKEL (reference sequence). The CDR3 sequence is CASSHTRTSGSVNEQFF. Written as DNA, the CDR3 is TGTGCCAGCAGCCATACAAGGACTAGCGGGAGCGTCAATGAGCAGTTCTTC.

Ten or more counts support this clonotype. V and J are TRBV10-3 and TRBJ2-1; 10 positions match TRBD1. The ends lost 4 bases at V and 5 bases at J; junction bases unmatched: 2. This CDR3 contains 14 residues. Germline lookup yields CDR1 ENHRY and CDR2 SYGVKD. DNA of the CDR3: TGTGCCATCAGTGTGGGACAGGGGCACAATGAGCAGTTCTTC. This sequence encodes CAISVGQGHNEQFF.

This clonotype occurred a few times. This chain connects TRBV9 to TRBJ2-1, with no clear D. The CDR3 sequence is 12 residues long. Germline V gene sequence: CDR1 SGDLS, CDR2 YYNGEE. Trimming pared 2 bases from V and 4 bases from J, leaving 4 bases between. The CDR3 region has the DNA TGTGCCAGCAGCGTTGGGTACAATGAGCAGTTCTTC. The encoded protein is CASSVGYNEQFF.

J is TRBJ2-5 and V is TRBV20-1; 11 bases agree with TRBD2. Germline V CDR1 and CDR2: DFQATT, SNEGSKA (reference sequence). This CDR3 region has 13 residues. CDR3 in amino acids: CSLAGGRAETQYF. CDR3 bases: TGCAGCTTAGCGGGAGGGCGAGCAGAGACCCAGTACTTC.

This clonotype turned up a few times. The V call is TRBV5-1, the J call TRBJ2-7; 8 nucleotides line up with TRBD2. CDR1 and CDR2 (germline): SGHRS, YFSETQ. The CDR3 has 15 residues. Trimming cost V 7 bases and J 2 bases; bases outside gene matches: 11. DNA for the CDR3: TGCGCCAGCCGGGGGGGCCTAGCGGTTACCTACGAGCAGTACTTC. This codes for CASRGGLAVTYEQYF.

The chain has TRBV6-1 and TRBJ2-7; the D gene is possibly TRBD1 (5 bases). The CDR3 sequence is 10 residues long. Germline V gene data show CDR1 as MNHNS and CDR2 as SASEGT. Trimming stripped 8 bases from V and 9 bases from J, with 11 bases between. CDR3 nucleotide sequence: TGTGCCAGCGACAGTATCGGGCAGTACTTC. Residues: CASDSIGQYF.

This clonotype was observed a few times. The V gene is TRBV29-1, the J gene TRBJ1-2; TRBD1 matches at 8 bases. Germline V CDR1 and CDR2: SQVTM, ANQGSEA. This CDR3 region has 14 residues. Losses at the gene ends were 6 bases for V and 10 bases for J; bases not matched to a gene: 16. CDR3 DNA sequence: TGCAGCGTCGAGAGGGCAGGGGGCGCTTTGGACTACACCTTC. Protein: CSVERAGGALDYTF.

The rearrangement joins TRBV7-9 to TRBJ2-3; tentatively, D is TRBD2 (5 bases). The V gene lost 5 bases and the J gene lost 5 bases, with 14 bases spanning the gap. CDR1 is SEHNR and CDR2 is FQNEAQ in the germline V gene (reference sequence). CDR3 length equals 14 residues. Here the CDR3 reads CASSPGHGGDTQYF. CDR3 DNA: TGTGCCAGCAGCCCGGGTCATGGAGGAGATACGCAGTATTTT.

This clonotype has more than one count but fewer than ten. V is TRBV20-1 and J is TRBJ2-7, with 8 bases identical to TRBD2. The germline CDR1 and CDR2 sequences are DFQATT and SNEGSKA (reference sequence). The CDR3 is made up of 16 amino acids. Trimming removed 0 bases from V and 3 bases from J; junction bases left unmatched: 10. CDR3 in amino acids: CSAREEPRLANYEQYF. CDR3 DNA sequence: TGCAGTGCTAGAGAAGAGCCACGACTAGCGAACTACGAGCAGTACTTC.

The gene calls are TRBV12-3 or TRBV12-4 and TRBJ2-7; D remains ambiguous. This CDR3 has 14 amino acids. V lost 2 bases, J lost 1 base, and 9 bases lay in between. CDR3 DNA: TGTGCCAGCAGTTTAATGGGCGGTTCCTACGAGCAGTACTTC. Amino acid sequence: CASSLMGGSYEQYF.

V gene TRBV7-2 combines with J gene TRBJ2-7, with 7 bases that match TRBD2. The V segment lost 5 bases and the J segment 3 bases; nucleotides outside the gene matches: 4. The CDR3 runs to 13 residues. The germline V gene has CDR1 SGHTA and CDR2 FQGNSA. CDR3 nucleotides: TGTGCCAGCAGCCTACAGCGGGACTACGAGCAGTACTTC. Protein product: CASSLQRDYEQYF. Full variable domain (outside the CDR3, taken from reference TRBV7-2 and TRBJ2-7): GAGVSQSPSNKVTEKGKDVELRCDPISGHTALYWYRQSLGQGLEFLIYFQGNSAPDKSGLPSDRFSAERTGGSVSTLTIQRTQQEDSAVYLCASSLQRDYEQYFGPGTRLTVT.

The genes are TRBV20-1 and TRBJ2-3; D is uncertain. The germline V gene has CDR1 DFQATT and CDR2 SNEGSKA (reference sequence). CDR3 length equals 15 residues. The CDR3: CFGREAPGFTDTQYF. CDR3 DNA sequence: TGCTTTGGTAGAGAGGCTCCGGGCTTCACAGATACGCAGTATTTT.

The chain recombines TRBV28 with TRBJ2-7, with D possibly matching TRBD1 (6 bases). Germline CDR1 MDHEN, CDR2 SYDVKM. There are 14 residues in the CDR3. Deletions cut 3 bases from V and 5 bases from J, with 14 bases between. The CDR3 DNA reads TGTGCCAGCAGTTTGGGGGCAGGGGTGAACGAGCAGTACTTC. Protein: CASSLGAGVNEQYF.

This clonotype was counted between two and nine times. V is TRBV6-1 and J is TRBJ2-5; TRBD1 might be the D (6 bases). CDR1 MNHNS and CDR2 SASEGT come from the germline V gene. This CDR3 has 13 residues. Trimming pared 8 bases from V and 5 bases from J, leaving 15 bases between. Here the CDR3 reads CASAGTLKETQYF. In nucleotides, the CDR3 is TGTGCCAGCGCCGGGACACTAAAGGAGACCCAGTACTTC.

Regarding this clonotype: Compared with germline, one end of the junction differs, possibly owing to a read error. The V and J genes are TRBV7-3 and TRBJ2-2; no clear D gene. This CDR3 is built from 15 residues. Germline V gene data show CDR1 as SGHTA and CDR2 as FQGTGA. The DNA for the CDR3 is TGTGCCAGCAGCCTAACAAGGACCGCCCCCGGGGAGCTGTTTTTT. Translating gives CASSLTRTAPGELFF. The variable domain in full, with the rest retrieved from reference TRBV7-3 and TRBJ2-2, is GAGVSQTPSNKVTEKGKYVELRCDPISGHTALYWYRQSLGQGPEFLIYFQGTGAADDSGLPNDRFFAVRPEGSVSTLKIQRTERGDSAVYLCASSLTRTAPGELFFGEGSRLTVL.

At least ten counts were recorded for this clonotype. V usage is TRBV10-3 and J usage is TRBJ1-1; D may be TRBD1 (6 bases). The germline gives CDR1 ENHRY, CDR2 SYGVKD. The CDR3 runs 15 residues. The V end was cut by 2 bases, the J end by 4 bases, with 14 bases between. DNA for the CDR3: TGTGCCATCAGTGAGCGGGGGGGCCTGGGCACTGAAGCTTTCTTT. This sequence encodes CAISERGGLGTEAFF.

V usage is TRBV7-9 and J usage is TRBJ1-2, with 8 bases lining up with TRBD1. CDR3 length equals 16 residues. Germline lookup yields CDR1 SEHNR and CDR2 FQNEAQ (reference sequence). V lost 2 bases and J lost 8; bases outside the gene matches: 13. The CDR3 reads CASSLTGTGAARGYTF. The CDR3, as DNA: TGTGCCAGCAGCTTAACGGGGACAGGCGCCGCGAGGGGCTACACCTTC. The variable domain in full, completed from reference TRBV7-9 and TRBJ1-2, reads DTGVSQNPRHKITKRGQNVTFRCDPISEHNRLYWYRQTLGQGPEFLTYFQNEAQLEKSRLLSDRFSAERPKGSFSTLEIQRTEQGDSAMYLCASSLTGTGAARGYTFGSGTRLTVV.

This clonotype was counted a few times. The chain is built from TRBV7-6 and TRBJ2-5, with 7 bases matching TRBD1. Germline CDR1 is SGHVS and CDR2 is FNYEAQ. The V and J ends lost 2 bases and 4 bases, in that order; junction bases with no gene match: 7. There are 15 residues in the CDR3. As DNA, the CDR3 is TGTGCCAGCAGCTTACCAAGGACAGGTTCAGAGACCCAGTACTTC. Translated: CASSLPRTGSETQYF. The full variable domain, completed using reference TRBV7-6 and TRBJ2-5, is GAGVSQSPRYKVTKRGQDVALRCDPISGHVSLYWYRQALGQGPEFLTYFNYEAQQDKSGLPNDRFSAERPEGSISTLTIQRTEQRDSAMYRCASSLPRTGSETQYFGPGTRLLVL.